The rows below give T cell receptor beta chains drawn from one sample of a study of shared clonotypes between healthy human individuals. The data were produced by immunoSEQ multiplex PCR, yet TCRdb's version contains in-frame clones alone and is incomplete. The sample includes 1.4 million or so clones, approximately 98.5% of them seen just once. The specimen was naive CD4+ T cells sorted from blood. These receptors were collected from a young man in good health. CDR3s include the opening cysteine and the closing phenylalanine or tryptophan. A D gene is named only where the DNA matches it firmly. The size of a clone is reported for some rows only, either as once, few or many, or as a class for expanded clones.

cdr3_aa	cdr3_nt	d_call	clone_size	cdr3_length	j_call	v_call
CASSLAQVIGYEQYF	TGTGCCAGCAGCTTAGCCCAGGTTATAGGCTACGAGCAGTACTTC	NA	NA	15	TRBJ2-7	TRBV7-6
CASRDRGAGELFF	TGTGCCAGCAGGGACAGGGGAGCCGGGGAGCTGTTTTTT	TRBD1	NA	13	TRBJ2-2	TRBV5-4
CASSPPGVEKLFF	TGTGCCAGCAGCCCCCCGGGGGTTGAAAAACTGTTTTTT	NA	NA	13	TRBJ1-4	TRBV11-2
CAWSVVGLSETQYF	TGTGCCTGGAGTGTGGTGGGTTTATCCGAGACCCAGTACTTC	NA	NA	14	TRBJ2-5	TRBV30
CASSLDLAPSSFEQYF	TGTGCCAGCAGCTTAGATTTGGCTCCTAGCTCTTTCGAGCAGTACTTC	NA	NA	16	TRBJ2-7	TRBV7-8
CASLGLKSTEAFF	TGTGCCAGCTTAGGGCTAAAGAGCACTGAAGCTTTCTTT	NA	NA	13	TRBJ1-1	TRBV6-6
CASSVRVREGYEQYF	TGTGCCAGCAGCGTAAGGGTCCGGGAGGGCTACGAGCAGTACTTC	TRBD2	NA	15	TRBJ2-7	TRBV9
CASSSRRLSNTGELFF	TGTGCCAGCAGCTCTCGACGTCTATCGAACACCGGGGAGCTGTTTTTT	NA	NA	16	TRBJ2-2	TRBV5-4
CAISELQDYSGNTIYF	TGTGCCATCAGTGAGTTACAGGATTACTCTGGAAACACCATATATTTT	NA	NA	16	TRBJ1-3	TRBV10-3
CASTLEGNYGYTF	TGCGCCAGCACCCTAGAGGGAAACTATGGCTACACCTTC	NA	NA	13	TRBJ1-2	TRBV5-1
CATQWRGRDTEAFF	TGTGCCACCCAGTGGAGAGGGCGGGACACTGAAGCTTTCTTT	NA	NA	14	TRBJ1-1	TRBV2
CASSLVGGTEQFF	TGTGCCAGCAGCTTAGTGGGCGGGACTGAGCAGTTCTTC	NA	NA	13	TRBJ2-1	TRBV7-7
CASSFSGSDYNEQFF	TGTGCCAGCTCATTTAGCGGGAGCGACTACAATGAGCAGTTCTTC	TRBD2	NA	15	TRBJ2-1	TRBV18
CAWSPGLAGAGSDTQYF	TGTGCCTGGAGCCCGGGACTAGCGGGAGCGGGGTCAGATACGCAGTATTTT	TRBD2	NA	17	TRBJ2-3	TRBV30
CASSLGSSYNEQFF	TGTGCCAGCAGCTTGGGGTCCTCCTACAATGAGCAGTTCTTC	NA	NA	14	TRBJ2-1	TRBV5-8
CASTLDGNYGYTF	TGTGCCAGTACCCTCGACGGGAACTATGGCTACACCTTC	NA	NA	13	TRBJ1-2	TRBV19
CAIRGAGTGELFF	TGTGCCATTAGAGGTGCGGGCACCGGGGAGCTGTTTTTT	NA	once	13	TRBJ2-2	TRBV19
CASSSRLAGVADTQYF	TGTGCCAGCAGTTCCCGACTAGCGGGAGTCGCAGATACGCAGTATTTT	TRBD2	NA	16	TRBJ2-3	TRBV6-5
CASSPIPALSYEQYF	TGTGCCAGCTCACCGATCCCCGCCCTCTCCTACGAGCAGTACTTC	NA	NA	15	TRBJ2-7	TRBV18
CASSAQGGTQYF	TGTGCCAGCAGCGCACAGGGCGGGACGCAGTATTTT	NA	NA	12	TRBJ2-3	TRBV7-9
CASSFRFTTYEQYF	TGTGCCAGCAGCTTTCGATTCACGACCTACGAGCAGTACTTC	NA	NA	14	TRBJ2-7	TRBV7-8